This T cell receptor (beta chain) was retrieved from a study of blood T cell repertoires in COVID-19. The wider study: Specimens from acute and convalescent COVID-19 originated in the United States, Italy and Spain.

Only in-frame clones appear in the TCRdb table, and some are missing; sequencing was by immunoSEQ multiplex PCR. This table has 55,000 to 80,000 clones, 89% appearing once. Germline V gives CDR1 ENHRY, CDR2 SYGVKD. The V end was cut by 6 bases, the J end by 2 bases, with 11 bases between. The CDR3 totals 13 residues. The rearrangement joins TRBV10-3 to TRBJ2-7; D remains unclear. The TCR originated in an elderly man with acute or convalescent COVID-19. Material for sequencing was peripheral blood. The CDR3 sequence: CAISLTPTYEQYF. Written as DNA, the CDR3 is TGTGCCATCAGCTTAACTCCGACCTACGAGCAGTACTTC.